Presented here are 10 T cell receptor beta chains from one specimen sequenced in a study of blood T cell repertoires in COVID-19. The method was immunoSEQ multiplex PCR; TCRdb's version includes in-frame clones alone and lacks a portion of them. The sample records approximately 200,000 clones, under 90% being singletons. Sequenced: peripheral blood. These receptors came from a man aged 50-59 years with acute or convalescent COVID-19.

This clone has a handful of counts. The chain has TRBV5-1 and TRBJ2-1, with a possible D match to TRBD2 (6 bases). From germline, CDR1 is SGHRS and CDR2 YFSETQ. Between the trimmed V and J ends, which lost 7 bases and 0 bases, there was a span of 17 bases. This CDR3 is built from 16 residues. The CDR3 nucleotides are TGCGCCAGCTCAAATGGCGGGGTGTACTCCTACAATGAGCAGTTCTTC. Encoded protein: CASSNGGVYSYNEQFF.

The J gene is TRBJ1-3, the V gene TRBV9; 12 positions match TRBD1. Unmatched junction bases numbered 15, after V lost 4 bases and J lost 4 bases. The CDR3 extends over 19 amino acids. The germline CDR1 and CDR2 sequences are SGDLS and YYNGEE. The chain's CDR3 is CASSPRQAPGQGAGNTIYF. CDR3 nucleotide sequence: TGTGCCAGCAGCCCCCGCCAAGCCCCGGGACAGGGGGCGGGAAACACCATATATTTT.

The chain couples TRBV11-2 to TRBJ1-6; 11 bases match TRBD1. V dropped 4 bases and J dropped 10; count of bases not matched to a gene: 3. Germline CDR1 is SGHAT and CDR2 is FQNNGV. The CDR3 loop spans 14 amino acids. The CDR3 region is CASSSDRGQSPLHF. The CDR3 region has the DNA TGTGCCAGCAGCTCGGACAGGGGGCAGTCACCCCTCCACTTT.

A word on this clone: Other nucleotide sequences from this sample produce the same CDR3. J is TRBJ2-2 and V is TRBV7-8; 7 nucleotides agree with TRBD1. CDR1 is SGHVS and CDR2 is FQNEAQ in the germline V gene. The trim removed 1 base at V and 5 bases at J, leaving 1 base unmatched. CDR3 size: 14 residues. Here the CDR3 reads CASSLGGQTGELFF. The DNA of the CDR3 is TGTGCCAGCAGCTTAGGGGGACAGACCGGGGAGCTGTTTTTT. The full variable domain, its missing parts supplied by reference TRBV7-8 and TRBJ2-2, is GAGVSQSPRYKVAKRGQDVALRCDPISGHVSLFWYQQALGQGPEFLTYFQNEAQLDKSGLPSDRFFAERPEGSVSTLKIQRTQQEDSAVYLCASSLGGQTGELFFGEGSRLTVL.

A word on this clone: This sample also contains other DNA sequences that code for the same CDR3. Here the CDR3 DNA reads TGTGCCAGCAGCCAAGGACGGGGCAATCAGCCCCAGCATTTT. Protein product: CASSQGRGNQPQHF. The chain recombines TRBV3-1 (or the pseudogene TRBV3-2) with TRBJ1-5, with unresolved D. V was shortened by 1 base and J by 2 bases, with 6 bases between the two germline ends. This CDR3 has 14 residues. CDR1 is LGHDT and CDR2 is YNNKEL in the germline V gene (reference sequence).

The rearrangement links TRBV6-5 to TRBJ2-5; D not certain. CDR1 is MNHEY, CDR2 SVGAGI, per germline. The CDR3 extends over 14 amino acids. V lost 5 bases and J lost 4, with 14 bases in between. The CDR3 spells CASSTAIATETQYF. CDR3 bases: TGTGCCAGCAGTACAGCTATTGCAACAGAGACCCAGTACTTC.

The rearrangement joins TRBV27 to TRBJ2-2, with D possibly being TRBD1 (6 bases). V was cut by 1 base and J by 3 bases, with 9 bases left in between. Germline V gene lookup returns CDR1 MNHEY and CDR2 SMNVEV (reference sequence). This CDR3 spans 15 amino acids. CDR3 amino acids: CASSLWGQHTGELFF. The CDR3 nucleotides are TGTGCCAGCAGTTTATGGGGGCAGCACACCGGGGAGCTGTTTTTT.

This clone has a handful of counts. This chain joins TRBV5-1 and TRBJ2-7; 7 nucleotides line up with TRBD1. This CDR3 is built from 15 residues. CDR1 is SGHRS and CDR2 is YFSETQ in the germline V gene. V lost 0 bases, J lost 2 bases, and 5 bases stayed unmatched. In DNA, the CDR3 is TGCGCCAGCAGCTTGGGAGGGACAGTCACCTACGAGCAGTACTTC. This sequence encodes CASSLGGTVTYEQYF.

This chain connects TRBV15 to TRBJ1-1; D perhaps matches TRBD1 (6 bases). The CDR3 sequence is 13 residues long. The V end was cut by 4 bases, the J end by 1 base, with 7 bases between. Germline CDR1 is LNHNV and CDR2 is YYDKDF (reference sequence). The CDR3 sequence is CATSMTGNTEAFF. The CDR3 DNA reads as TGTGCCACCAGCATGACAGGGAACACTGAAGCTTTCTTT.

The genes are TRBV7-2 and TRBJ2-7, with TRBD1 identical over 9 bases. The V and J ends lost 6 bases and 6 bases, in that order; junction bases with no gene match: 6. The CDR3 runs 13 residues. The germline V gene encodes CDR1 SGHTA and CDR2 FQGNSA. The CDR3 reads CASSSRQGGEQYF. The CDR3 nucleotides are TGTGCCAGCAGTTCTCGACAGGGGGGCGAGCAGTACTTC.